The sequence of this T cell receptor (beta chain) was determined in a study of long-term antiretroviral therapy in people with HIV. Findings of the study overall: Controls exceeded HIV repertoires in CDR3 length range.

Germline loops: CDR1 MGHRA, CDR2 YSYEKL. There are 13 residues in the CDR3. Trimming took 4 bases from V and 2 from J, leaving 5 bases between them. In regard to this clone: The antigen is undetermined.

Survey-level resolution applied to immunoSEQ assay v3.0. Using immunoSEQ multiplex PCR, the repertoire was profiled, and TCRdb retains in-frame clones only, with some absent. The repertoire includes 10,000 to 15,000 clones, about 70% of them detected once, and about an eighth sits in the top ten. The material sequenced was unsorted PBMCs, taken almost 3.2 years before starting antiretroviral therapy. The chain has TRBV4-1 and TRBJ1-4, with D uncertain. The clonotype comes from a man aged 40-50 years with HIV. The CDR3 region is CASSLQTNEKLFF. The CDR3 nucleotides are TGCGCCAGCAGCCTCCAGACTAATGAAAAACTGTTTTTT.